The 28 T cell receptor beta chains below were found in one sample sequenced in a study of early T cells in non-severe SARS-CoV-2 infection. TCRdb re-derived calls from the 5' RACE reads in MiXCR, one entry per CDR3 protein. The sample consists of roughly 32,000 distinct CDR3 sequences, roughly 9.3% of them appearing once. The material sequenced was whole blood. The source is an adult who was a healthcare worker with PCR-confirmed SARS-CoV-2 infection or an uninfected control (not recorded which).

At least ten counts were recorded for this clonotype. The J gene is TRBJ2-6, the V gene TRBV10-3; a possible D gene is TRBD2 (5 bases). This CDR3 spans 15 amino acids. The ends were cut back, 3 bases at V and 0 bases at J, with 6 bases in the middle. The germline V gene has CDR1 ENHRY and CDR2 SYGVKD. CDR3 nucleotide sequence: TGTGCCATCAGTGACGGGGACTCTGGGGCCAACGTCCTGACTTTC. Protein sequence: CAISDGDSGANVLTF.

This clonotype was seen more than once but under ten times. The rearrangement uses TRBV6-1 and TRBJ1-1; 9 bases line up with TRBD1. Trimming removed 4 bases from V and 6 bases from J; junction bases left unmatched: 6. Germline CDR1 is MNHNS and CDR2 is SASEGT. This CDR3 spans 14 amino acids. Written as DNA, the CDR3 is TGTGCCAGCAGTGCTGACAGGGGGGAATCTGAAGCTTTCTTT. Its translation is CASSADRGESEAFF.

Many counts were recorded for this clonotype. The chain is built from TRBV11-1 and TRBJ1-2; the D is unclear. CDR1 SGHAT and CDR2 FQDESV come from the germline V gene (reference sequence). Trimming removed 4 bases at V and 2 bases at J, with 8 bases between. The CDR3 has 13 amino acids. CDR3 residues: CASSWRGNYGYTF. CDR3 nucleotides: TGTGCCAGCAGCTGGAGAGGCAACTATGGCTACACCTTC.

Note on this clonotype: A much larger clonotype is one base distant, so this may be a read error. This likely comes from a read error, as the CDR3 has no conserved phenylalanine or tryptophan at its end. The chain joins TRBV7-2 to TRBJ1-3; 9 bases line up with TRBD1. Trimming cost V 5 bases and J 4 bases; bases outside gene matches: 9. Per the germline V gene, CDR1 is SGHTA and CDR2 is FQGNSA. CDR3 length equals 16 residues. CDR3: CASSLYAGTGGNTIYS. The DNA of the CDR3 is TGTGCCAGCAGCCTATACGCCGGGACAGGGGGAAACACCATATATTCT.

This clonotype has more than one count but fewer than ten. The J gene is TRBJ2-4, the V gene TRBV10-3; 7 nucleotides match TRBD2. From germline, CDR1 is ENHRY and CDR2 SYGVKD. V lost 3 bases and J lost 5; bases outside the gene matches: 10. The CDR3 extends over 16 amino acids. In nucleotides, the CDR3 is TGTGCCATCAGTGATTCCCAGAGCGGGGTTCAAAACATTCAGTACTTC. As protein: CAISDSQSGVQNIQYF.

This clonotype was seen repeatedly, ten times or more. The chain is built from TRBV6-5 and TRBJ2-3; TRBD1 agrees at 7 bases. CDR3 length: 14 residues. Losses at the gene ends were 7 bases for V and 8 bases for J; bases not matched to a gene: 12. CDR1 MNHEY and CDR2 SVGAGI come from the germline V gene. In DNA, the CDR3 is TGTGCCAGCAAGGAAACAGGGGCTCGGGGTACGCAGTATTTT. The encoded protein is CASKETGARGTQYF.

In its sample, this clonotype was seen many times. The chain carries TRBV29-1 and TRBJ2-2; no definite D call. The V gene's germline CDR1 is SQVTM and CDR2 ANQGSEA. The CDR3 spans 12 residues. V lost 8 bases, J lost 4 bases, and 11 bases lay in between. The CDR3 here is CSSVGFTGELFF. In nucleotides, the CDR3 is TGCAGCTCTGTGGGGTTCACCGGGGAGCTGTTTTTT.

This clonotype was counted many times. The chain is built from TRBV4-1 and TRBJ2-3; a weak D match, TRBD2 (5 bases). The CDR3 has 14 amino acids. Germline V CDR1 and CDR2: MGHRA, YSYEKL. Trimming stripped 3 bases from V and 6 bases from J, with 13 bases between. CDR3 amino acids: CASSQEVTRDTQYF. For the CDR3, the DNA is TGCGCCAGCAGCCAGGAGGTGACTCGGGATACGCAGTATTTT.

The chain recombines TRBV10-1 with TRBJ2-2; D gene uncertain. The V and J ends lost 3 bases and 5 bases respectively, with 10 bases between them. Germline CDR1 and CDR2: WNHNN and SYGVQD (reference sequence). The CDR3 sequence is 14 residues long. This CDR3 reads CASSDPGRTGELFF. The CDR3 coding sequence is TGCGCCAGCAGTGATCCGGGCAGGACCGGGGAGCTGTTTTTT.

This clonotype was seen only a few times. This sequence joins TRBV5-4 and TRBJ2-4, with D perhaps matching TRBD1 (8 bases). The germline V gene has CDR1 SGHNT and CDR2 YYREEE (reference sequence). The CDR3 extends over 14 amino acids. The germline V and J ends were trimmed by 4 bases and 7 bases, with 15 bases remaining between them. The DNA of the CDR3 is TGTGCCAGCAGCCAGCGGGACAGGATGAACATTCAGTACTTC. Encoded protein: CASSQRDRMNIQYF.

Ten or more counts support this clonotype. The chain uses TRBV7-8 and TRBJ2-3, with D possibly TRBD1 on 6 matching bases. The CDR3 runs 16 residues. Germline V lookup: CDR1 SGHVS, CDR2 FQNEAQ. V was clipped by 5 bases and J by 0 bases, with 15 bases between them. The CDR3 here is CASSATGQLSTDTQYF. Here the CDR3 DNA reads TGTGCCAGCAGCGCGACAGGACAGCTGAGCACAGATACGCAGTATTTT.

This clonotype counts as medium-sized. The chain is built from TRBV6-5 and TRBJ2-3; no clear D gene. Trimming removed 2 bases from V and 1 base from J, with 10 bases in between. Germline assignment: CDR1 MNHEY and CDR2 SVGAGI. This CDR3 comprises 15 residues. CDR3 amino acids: CASSYARLGTDTQYF. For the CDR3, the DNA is TGTGCCAGCAGTTACGCGAGGCTGGGCACAGATACGCAGTATTTT.

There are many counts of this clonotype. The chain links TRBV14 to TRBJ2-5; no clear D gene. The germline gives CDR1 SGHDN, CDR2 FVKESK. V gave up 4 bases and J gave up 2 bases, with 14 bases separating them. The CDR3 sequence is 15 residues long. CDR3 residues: CASSPSSRFQETQYF. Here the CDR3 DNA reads TGTGCCAGCAGCCCCTCGAGCAGATTTCAAGAGACCCAGTACTTC. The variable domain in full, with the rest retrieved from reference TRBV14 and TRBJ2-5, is EAGVTQFPSHSVIEKGQTVTLRCDPISGHDNLYWYRRVMGKEIKFLLHFVKESKQDESGMPNNRFLAERTGGTYSTLKVQPAELEDSGVYFCASSPSSRFQETQYFGPGTRLLVL.

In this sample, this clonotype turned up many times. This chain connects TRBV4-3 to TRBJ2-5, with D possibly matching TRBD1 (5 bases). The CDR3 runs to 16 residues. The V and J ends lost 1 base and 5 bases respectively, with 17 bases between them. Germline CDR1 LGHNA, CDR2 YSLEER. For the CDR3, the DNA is TGCGCCAGCAGCCAAGGATTAAGGGGTATTCGGGAGACCCAGTACTTC. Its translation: CASSQGLRGIRETQYF.

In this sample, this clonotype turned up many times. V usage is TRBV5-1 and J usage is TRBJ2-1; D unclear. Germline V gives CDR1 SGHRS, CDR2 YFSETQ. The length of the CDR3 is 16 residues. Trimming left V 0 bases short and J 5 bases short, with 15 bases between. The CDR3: CASSLVSGHPDNEQFF. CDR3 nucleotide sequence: TGCGCCAGCAGCTTGGTGTCGGGTCATCCCGACAATGAGCAGTTCTTC.

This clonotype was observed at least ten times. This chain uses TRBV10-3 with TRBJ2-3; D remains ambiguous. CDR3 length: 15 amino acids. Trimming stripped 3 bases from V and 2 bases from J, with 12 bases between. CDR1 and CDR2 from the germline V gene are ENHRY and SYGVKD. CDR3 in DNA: TGTGCCATCAGTGATTGGGAAACCAACACAGATACGCAGTATTTT. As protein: CAISDWETNTDTQYF.

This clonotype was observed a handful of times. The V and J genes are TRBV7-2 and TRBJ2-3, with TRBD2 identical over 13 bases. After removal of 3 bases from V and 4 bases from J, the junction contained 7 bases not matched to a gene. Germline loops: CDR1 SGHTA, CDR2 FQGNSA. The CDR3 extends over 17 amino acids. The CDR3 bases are TGTGCCAGCAGCTTCTACACTAGCGGGGGGGACGCAGATACGCAGTATTTT. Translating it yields CASSFYTSGGDADTQYF.

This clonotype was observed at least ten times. CDR3 nucleotides: TGTGCAAGTCGCGGACACGAGGGTCAGCCCCAGCATTTT. Protein: CASRGHEGQPQHF. J is TRBJ1-5 and V is TRBV12-2; TRBD1 reflects the table's D call only, with no check against the DNA. TRBV12-2 counts as a pseudogene. The CDR3 runs 13 residues.

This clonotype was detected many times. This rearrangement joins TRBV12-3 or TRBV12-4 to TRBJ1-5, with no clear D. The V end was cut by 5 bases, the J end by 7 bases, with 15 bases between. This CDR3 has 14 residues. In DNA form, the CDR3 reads TGTGCCAGCAGTGCCGCGACCCTGGCCCAGCCCCAGCATTTT. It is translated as CASSAATLAQPQHF.

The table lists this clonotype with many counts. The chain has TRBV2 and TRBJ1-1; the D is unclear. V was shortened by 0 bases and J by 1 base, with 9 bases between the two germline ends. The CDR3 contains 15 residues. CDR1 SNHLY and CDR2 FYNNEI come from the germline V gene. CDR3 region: CASSEAGLTNTEAFF. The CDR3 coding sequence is TGTGCCAGCAGTGAAGCAGGGTTAACGAACACTGAAGCTTTCTTT.

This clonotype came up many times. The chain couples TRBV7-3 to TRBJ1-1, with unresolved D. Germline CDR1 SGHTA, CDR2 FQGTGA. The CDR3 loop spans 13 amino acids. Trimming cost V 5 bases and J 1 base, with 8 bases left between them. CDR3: CASSPTRNTEAFF. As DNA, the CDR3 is TGTGCCAGCAGCCCGACAAGGAACACTGAAGCTTTCTTT.

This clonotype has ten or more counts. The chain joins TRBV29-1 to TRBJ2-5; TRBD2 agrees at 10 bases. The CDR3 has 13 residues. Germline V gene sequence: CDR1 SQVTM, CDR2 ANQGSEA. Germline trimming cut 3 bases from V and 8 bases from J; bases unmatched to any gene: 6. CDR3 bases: TGCAGCGTTGAGCAGCGGGGGGGCTTAACCCAGTACTTC. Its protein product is CSVEQRGGLTQYF.

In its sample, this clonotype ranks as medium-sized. CDR3 DNA sequence: TGTGCCAGCAGCAAGACAGGGGCCGCCCCCTTGAACACTGAAGCTTTCTTT. Its translation: CASSKTGAAPLNTEAFF. V is TRBV7-8 and J is TRBJ1-1; 8 nucleotides align to TRBD1. J was trimmed by 0 bases and V by 5 bases; bases with no gene match: 11. The germline V gene has CDR1 SGHVS and CDR2 FQNEAQ. The CDR3 totals 17 residues.

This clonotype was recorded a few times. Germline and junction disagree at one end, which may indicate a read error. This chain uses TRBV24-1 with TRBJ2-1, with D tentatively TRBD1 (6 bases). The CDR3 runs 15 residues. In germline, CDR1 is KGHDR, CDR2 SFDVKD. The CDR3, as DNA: TGTGCCACCAGTGATTGGGGCACAGGGTACAACGAGCAGTTCTTC. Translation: CATSDWGTGYNEQFF.

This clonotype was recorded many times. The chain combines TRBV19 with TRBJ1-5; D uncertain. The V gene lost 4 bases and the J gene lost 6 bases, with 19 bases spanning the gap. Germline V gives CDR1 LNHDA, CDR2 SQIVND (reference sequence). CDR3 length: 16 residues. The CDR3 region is CASSTRANRPTQPQHF. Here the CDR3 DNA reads TGTGCCAGTAGTACTCGGGCGAACAGACCTACTCAGCCCCAGCATTTT. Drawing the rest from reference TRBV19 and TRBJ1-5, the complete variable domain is DGGITQSPKYLFRKEGQNVTLSCEQNLNHDAMYWYRQDPGQGLRLIYYSQIVNDFQKGDIAEGYSVSREKKESFPLTVTSAQKNPTAFYLCASSTRANRPTQPQHFGDGTRLSIL.

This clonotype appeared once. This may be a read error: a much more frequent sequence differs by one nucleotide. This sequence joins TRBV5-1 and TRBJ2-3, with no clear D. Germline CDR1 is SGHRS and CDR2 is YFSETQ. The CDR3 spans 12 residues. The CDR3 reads CAGSLNPDTQYF. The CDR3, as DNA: TGCGCCGGCAGCTTAAATCCAGATACGCAGTATTTT.

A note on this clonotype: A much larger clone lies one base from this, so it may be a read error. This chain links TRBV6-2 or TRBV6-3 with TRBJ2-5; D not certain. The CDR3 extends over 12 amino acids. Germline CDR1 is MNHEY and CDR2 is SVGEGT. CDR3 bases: TGTGCCAGCAGCCTCCTTGTTGCGACCCAGTGCTTC. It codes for CASSLLVATQCF.

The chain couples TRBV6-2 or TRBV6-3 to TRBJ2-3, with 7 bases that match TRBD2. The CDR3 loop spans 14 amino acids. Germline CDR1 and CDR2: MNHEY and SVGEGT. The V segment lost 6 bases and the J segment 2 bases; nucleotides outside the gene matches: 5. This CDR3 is CASRPGLLTDTQYF. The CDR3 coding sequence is TGTGCCAGCAGACCGGGACTACTCACAGATACGCAGTATTTT.